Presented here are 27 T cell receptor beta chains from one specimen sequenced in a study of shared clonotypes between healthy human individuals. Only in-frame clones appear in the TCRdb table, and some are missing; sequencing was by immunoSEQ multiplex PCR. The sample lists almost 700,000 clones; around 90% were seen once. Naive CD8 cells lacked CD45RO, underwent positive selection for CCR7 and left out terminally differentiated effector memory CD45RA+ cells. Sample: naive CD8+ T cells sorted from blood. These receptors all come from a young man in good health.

The CDR3: CASTVTDNQPQHF. The CDR3 DNA follows: TGTGCCAGTACGGTAACAGACAATCAGCCCCAGCATTTT. V gene TRBV19 combines with J gene TRBJ1-5; D remains ambiguous. This CDR3 comprises 13 residues. V lost 7 bases, J lost 3 bases, and 10 bases lay in between. From germline, CDR1 is LNHDA and CDR2 SQIVND (reference sequence).

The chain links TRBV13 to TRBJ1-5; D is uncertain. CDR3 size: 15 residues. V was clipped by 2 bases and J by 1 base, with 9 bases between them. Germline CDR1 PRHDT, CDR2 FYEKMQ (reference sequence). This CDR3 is CASSLSTSSNQPQHF. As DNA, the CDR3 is TGTGCCAGCAGCTTATCGACGAGCAGCAATCAGCCCCAGCATTTT.

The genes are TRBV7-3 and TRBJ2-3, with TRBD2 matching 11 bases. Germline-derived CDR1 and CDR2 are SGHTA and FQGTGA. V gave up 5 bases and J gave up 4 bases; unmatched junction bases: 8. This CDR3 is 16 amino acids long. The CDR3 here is CASSVAGGPVPDTQYF. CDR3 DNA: TGTGCCAGCAGCGTAGCGGGAGGGCCGGTCCCAGATACGCAGTATTTT.

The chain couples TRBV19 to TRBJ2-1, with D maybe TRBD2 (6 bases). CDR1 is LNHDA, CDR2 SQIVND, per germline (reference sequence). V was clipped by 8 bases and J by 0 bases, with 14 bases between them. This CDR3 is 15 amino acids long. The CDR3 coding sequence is TGTGCCAGTTCCCTCCCCGGGAGCTCCTACAATGAGCAGTTCTTC. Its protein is CASSLPGSSYNEQFF. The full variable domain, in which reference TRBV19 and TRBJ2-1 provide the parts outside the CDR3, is DGGITQSPKYLFRKEGQNVTLSCEQNLNHDAMYWYRQDPGQGLRLIYYSQIVNDFQKGDIAEGYSVSREKKESFPLTVTSAQKNPTAFYLCASSLPGSSYNEQFFGPGTRLTVL.

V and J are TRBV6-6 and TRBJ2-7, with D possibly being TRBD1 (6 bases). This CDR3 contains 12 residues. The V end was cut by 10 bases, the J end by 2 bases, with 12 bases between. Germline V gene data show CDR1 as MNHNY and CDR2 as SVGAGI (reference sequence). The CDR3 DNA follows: TGTGCCACCCGGACAGAAACCTACGAGCAGTACTTC. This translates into CATRTETYEQYF.

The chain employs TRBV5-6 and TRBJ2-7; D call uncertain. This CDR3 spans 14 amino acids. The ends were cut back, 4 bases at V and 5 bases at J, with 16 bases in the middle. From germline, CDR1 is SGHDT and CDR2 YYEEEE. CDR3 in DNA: TGTGCCAGCAGCCCTACAGTTCGGGTCGACGAGCAGTACTTC. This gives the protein CASSPTVRVDEQYF.

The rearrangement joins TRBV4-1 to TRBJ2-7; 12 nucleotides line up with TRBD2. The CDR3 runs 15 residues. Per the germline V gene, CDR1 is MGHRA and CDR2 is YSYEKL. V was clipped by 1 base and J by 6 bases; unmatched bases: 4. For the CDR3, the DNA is TGCGCCAGCAGCCAAGCGACTAGCGGGAGACCCGAGCAGTACTTC. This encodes CASSQATSGRPEQYF.

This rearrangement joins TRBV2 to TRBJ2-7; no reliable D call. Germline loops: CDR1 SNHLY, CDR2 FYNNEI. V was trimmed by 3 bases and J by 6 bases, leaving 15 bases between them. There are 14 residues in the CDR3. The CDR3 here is CASSDISLLLEQYF. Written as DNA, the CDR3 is TGTGCCAGCAGTGACATCTCGTTGTTACTCGAGCAGTACTTC.

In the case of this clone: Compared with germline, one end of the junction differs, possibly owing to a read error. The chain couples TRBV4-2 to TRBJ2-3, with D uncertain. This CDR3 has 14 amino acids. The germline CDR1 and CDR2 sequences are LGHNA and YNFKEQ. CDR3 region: CASSEEVPTDTQYF. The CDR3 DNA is TGTGCCAGCAGCGAAGAGGTGCCTACAGATACGCAGTATTTT.

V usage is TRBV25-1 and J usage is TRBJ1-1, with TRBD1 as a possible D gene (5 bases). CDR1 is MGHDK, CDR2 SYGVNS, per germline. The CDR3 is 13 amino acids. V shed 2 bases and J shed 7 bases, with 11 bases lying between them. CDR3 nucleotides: TGTGCCAGCAGTGAACCCTACGGGGGTGAAGCTTTCTTT. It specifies CASSEPYGGEAFF. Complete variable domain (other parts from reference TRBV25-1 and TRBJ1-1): EADIYQTPRYLVIGTGKKITLECSQTMGHDKMYWYQQDPGMELHLIHYSYGVNSTEKGDLSSESTVSRIRTEHFPLTLESARPSHTSQYLCASSEPYGGEAFFGQGTRLTVV.

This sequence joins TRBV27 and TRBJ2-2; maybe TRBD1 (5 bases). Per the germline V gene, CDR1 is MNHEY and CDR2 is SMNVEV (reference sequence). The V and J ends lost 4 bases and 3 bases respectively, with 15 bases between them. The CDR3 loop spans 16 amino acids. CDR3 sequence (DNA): TGTGCCAGCAGTTCGCACATAGACAGATACACCGGGGAGCTGTTTTTT. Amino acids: CASSSHIDRYTGELFF.

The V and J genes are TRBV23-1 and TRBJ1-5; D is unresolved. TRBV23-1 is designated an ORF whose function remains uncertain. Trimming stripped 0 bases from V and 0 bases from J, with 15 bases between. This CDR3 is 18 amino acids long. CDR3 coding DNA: TGCGCCAGCAGTCAATCCGACGGGGATCTCGCTAGCAATCAGCCCCAGCATTTT. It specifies CASSQSDGDLASNQPQHF.

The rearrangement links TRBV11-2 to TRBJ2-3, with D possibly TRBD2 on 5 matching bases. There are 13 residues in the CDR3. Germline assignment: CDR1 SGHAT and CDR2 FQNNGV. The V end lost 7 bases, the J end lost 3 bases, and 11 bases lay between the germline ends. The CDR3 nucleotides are TGTGCCAGCACGCATGGGAGTACAGATACGCAGTATTTT. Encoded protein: CASTHGSTDTQYF.

CDR3 DNA: TGTGCCAGCAGTGGCCACCCTAGCAATCAGCCCCAGCATTTT. It encodes CASSGHPSNQPQHF. V usage is TRBV2 and J usage is TRBJ1-5; D is unresolved. V was shortened by 4 bases and J by 0 bases, with 7 bases between the two germline ends. This CDR3 spans 14 amino acids. Germline V gene lookup returns CDR1 SNHLY and CDR2 FYNNEI.

The CDR3 nucleotides are TGTGCCACCCTTGGAGCGGGAGGTATATACAATGAGCAGTTCTTC. Translation: CATLGAGGIYNEQFF. The chain uses TRBV27 and TRBJ2-1; 9 bases agree with TRBD2. The CDR3 is 15 amino acids. The ends lost 10 bases at V and 4 bases at J; junction bases unmatched: 11. Germline V gene lookup returns CDR1 MNHEY and CDR2 SMNVEV (reference sequence).

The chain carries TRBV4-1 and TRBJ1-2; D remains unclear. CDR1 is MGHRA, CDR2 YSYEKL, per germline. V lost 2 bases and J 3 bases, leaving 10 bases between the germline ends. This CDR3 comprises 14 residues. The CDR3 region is CASSQTFGDYGYTF. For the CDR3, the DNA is TGCGCCAGCAGCCAAACCTTCGGAGACTATGGCTACACCTTC.

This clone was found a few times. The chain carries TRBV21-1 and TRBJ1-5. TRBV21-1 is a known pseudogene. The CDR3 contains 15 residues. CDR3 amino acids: CASTQWEGGGQPQHF. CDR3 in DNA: TGTGCCAGCACTCAATGGGAGGGCGGGGGTCAGCCCCAGCATTTT.

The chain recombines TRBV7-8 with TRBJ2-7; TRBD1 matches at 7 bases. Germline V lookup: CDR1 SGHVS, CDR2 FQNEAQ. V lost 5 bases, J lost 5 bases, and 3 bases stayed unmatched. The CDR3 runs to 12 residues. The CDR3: CASSPTGDEQYF. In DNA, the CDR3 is TGTGCCAGCAGCCCCACAGGGGACGAGCAGTACTTC.

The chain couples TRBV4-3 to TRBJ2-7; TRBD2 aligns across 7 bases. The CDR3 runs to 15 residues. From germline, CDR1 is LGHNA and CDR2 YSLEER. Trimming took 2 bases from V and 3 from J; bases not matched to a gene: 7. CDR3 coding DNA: TGCGCCAGCAGCCAAAGCGCCGGGACTAACTACGAGCAGTACTTC. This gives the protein CASSQSAGTNYEQYF.

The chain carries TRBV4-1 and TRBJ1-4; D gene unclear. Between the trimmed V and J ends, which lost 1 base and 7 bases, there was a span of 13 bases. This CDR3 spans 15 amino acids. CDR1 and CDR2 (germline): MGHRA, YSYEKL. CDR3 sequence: CASSQVWQSVEKLFF. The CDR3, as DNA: TGCGCCAGCAGCCAAGTCTGGCAGTCCGTTGAAAAACTGTTTTTT.

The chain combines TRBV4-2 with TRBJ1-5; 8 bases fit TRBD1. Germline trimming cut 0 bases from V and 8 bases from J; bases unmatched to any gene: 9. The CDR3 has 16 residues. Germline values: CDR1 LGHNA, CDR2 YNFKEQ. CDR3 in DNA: TGTGCCAGCAGCCAAGAGCTAAGACAGGGGTTAAAGCCCCAGCATTTT. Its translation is CASSQELRQGLKPQHF.

The CDR3 DNA reads as TGTGCCAGCAGCTCCCCTCGGACCGTGAACACTGAAGCTTTCTTT. Translating gives CASSSPRTVNTEAFF. The V gene is TRBV13, the J gene TRBJ1-1; D call uncertain. V lost 4 bases and J lost 0, with 12 bases in between. The CDR3 runs to 15 residues. Germline CDR1 is PRHDT and CDR2 is FYEKMQ (reference sequence).

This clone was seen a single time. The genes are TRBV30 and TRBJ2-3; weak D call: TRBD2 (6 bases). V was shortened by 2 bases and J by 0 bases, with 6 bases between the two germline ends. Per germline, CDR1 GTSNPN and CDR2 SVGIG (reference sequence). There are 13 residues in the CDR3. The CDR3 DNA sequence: TGTGCCTGGAGTAGCGGGAGCACAGATACGCAGTATTTT. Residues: CAWSSGSTDTQYF.

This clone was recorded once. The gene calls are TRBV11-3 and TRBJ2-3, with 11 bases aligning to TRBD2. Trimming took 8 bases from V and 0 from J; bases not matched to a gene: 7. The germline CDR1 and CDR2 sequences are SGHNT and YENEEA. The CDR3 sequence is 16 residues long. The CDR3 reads CASSFGTSGSTDTQYF. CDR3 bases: TGTGCCAGCTCTTTCGGGACTAGCGGTAGCACAGATACGCAGTATTTT.

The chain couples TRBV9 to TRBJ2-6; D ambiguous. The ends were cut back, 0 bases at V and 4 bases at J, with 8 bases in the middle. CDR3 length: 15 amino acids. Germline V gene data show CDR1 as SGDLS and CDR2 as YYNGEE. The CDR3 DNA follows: TGTGCCAGCAGCGTAGTAACTTCCGGGGCCAACGTCCTGACTTTC. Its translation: CASSVVTSGANVLTF. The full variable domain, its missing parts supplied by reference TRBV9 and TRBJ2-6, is DSGVTQTPKHLITATGQRVTLRCSPRSGDLSVYWYQQSLDQGLQFLIQYYNGEERAKGNILERFSAQQFPDLHSELNLSSLELGDSALYFCASSVVTSGANVLTFGAGSRLTVL.

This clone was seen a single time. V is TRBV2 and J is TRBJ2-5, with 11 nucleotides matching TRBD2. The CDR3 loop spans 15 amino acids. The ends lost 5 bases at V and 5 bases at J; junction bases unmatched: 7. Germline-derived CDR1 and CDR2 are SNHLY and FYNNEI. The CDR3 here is CASSLAGGLGETQYF. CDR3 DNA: TGTGCCAGCAGTCTAGCGGGAGGTCTTGGTGAGACCCAGTACTTC. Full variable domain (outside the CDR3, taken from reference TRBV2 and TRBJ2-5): EPEVTQTPSHQVTQMGQEVILRCVPISNHLYFYWYRQILGQKVEFLVSFYNNEISEKSEIFDDQFSVERPDGSNFTLKIRSTKLEDSAMYFCASSLAGGLGETQYFGPGTRLLVL.

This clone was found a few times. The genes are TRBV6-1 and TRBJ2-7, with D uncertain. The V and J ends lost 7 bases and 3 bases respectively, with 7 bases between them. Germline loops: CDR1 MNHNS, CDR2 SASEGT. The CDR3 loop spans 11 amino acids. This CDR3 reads CASIVGYEQYF. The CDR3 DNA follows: TGTGCCAGCATCGTGGGCTACGAGCAGTACTTC.